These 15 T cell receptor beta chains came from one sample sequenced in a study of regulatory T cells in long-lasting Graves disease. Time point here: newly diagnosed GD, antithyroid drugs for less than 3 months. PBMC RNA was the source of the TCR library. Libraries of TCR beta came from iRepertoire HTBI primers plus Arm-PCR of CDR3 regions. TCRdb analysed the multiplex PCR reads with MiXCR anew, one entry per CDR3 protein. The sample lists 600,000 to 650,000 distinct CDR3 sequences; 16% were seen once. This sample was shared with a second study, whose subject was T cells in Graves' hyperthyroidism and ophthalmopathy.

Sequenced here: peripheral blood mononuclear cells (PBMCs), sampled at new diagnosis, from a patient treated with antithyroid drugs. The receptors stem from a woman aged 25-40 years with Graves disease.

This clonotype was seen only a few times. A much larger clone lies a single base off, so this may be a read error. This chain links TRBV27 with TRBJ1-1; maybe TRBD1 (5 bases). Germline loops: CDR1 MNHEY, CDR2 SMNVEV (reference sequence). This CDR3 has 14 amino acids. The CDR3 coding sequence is TGTGCCAGCTGGGAGTTACGGGGGAACACTGAAGTTTTCTTT. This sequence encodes CASWELRGNTEVFF.

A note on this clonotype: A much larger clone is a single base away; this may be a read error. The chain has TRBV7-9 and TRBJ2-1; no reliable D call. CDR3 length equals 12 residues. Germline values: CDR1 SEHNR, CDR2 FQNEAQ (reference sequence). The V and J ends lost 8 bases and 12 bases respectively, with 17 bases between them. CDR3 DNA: TGTGCCAGCGGCCCAAAGCTAGGGCTGCAGTTCTTC. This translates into CASGPKLGLQFF.

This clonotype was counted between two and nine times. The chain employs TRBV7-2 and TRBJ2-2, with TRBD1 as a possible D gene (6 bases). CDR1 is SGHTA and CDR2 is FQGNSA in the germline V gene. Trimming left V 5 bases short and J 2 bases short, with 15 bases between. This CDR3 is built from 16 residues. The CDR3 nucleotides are TGTGCCAGCAGCCACCAACTGACAGGAAACACCGGGGAGCTGTTTTTT. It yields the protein CASSHQLTGNTGELFF.

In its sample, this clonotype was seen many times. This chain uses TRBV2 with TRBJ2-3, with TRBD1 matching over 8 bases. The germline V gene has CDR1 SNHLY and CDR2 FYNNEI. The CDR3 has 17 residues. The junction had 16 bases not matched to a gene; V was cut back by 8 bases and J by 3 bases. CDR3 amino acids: CASAYQLEGQATDTQYF. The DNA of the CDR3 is TGTGCCAGCGCATACCAGTTAGAGGGACAGGCGACAGATACGCAGTATTTT.

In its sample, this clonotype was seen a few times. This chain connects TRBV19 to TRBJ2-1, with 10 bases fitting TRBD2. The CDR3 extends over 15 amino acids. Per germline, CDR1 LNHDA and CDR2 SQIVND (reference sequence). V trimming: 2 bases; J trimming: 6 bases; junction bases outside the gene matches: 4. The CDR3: CASSIRAGGPNEQFF. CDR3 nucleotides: TGTGCCAGTAGTATACGAGCGGGAGGGCCCAATGAGCAGTTCTTC.

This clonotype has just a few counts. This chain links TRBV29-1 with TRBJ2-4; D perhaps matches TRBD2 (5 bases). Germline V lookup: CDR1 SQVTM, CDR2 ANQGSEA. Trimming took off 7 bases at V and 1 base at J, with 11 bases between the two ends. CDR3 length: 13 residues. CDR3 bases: TGCAGCGGGGCGGACTGGGCCAAAAACATTCAGTACTTC. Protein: CSGADWAKNIQYF.

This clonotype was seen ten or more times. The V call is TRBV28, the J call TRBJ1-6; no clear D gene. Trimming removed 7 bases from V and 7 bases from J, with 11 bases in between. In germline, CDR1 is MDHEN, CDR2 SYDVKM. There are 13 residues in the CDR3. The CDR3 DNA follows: TGTGCCAGCACCATAACTAGCAATTCACCCCTCCACTTT. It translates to CASTITSNSPLHF. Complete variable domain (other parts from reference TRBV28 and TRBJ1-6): DVKVTQSSRYLVKRTGEKVFLECVQDMDHENMFWYRQDPGLGLRLIYFSYDVKMKEKGDIPEGYSVSREKKERFSLILESASTNQTSMYLCASTITSNSPLHFGNGTRLTVT.

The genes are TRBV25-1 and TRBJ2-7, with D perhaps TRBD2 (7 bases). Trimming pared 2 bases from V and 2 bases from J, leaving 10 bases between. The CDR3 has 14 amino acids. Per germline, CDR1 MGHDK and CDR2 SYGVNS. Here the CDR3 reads CASSETGTTYEQYF. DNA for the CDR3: TGTGCCAGCAGTGAAACAGGGACTACCTACGAGCAGTACTTC.

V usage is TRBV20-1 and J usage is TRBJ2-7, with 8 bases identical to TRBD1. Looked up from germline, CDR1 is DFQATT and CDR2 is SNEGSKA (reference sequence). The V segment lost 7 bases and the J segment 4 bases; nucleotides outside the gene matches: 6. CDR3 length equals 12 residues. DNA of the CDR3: TGCAGTGTGGGACAGGTTGGATACGAGCAGTACTTC. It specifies CSVGQVGYEQYF.

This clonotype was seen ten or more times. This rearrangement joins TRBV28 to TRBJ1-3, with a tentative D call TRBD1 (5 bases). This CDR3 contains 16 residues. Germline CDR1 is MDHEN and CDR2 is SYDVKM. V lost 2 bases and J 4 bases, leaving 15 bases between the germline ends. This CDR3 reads CASSLRTLLEGNTIYF. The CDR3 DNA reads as TGTGCCAGCAGTTTAAGGACACTACTGGAGGGAAACACCATATATTTT.

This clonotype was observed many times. CDR3 loop: CASSLEIGGNTEAFF. The DNA of the CDR3 is TGTGCCAGCAGCTTAGAAATAGGGGGGAACACTGAAGCTTTCTTT. The chain carries TRBV7-8 and TRBJ1-1, with D perhaps TRBD1 (6 bases). The CDR3 consists of 15 residues. The germline V and J ends were trimmed by 1 base and 1 base, with 10 bases remaining between them. Germline V lookup: CDR1 SGHVS, CDR2 FQNEAQ.

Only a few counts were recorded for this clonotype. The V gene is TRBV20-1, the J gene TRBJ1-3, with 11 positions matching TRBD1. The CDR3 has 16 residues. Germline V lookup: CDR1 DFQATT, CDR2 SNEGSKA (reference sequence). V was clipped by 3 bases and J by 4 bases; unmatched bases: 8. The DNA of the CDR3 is TGCAGTGCTAGGCCCTCGGGACAGGGGGACGGAAACACCATATATTTT. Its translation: CSARPSGQGDGNTIYF.

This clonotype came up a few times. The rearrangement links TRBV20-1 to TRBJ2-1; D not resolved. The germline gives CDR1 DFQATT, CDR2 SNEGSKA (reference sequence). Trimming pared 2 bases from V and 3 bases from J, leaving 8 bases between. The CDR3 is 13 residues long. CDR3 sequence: CSARWQNYNEQFF. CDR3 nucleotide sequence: TGCAGTGCTAGATGGCAGAACTACAATGAGCAGTTCTTC.

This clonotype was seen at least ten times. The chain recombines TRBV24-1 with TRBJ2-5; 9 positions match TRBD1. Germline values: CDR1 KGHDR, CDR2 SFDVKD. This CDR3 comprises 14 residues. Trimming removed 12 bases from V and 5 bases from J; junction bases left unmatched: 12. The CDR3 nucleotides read TGTGCCGTAGGACCTAGGACAGGGGCCGAGACCCAGTACTTC. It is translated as CAVGPRTGAETQYF.

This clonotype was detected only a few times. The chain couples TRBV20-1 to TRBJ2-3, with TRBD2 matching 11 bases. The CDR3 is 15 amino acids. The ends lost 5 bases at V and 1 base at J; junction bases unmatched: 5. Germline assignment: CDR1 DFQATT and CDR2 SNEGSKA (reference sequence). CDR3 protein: CSARDSGRGTDTQYF. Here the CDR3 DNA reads TGCAGTGCTCGCGATAGCGGGAGGGGCACAGATACGCAGTATTTT.